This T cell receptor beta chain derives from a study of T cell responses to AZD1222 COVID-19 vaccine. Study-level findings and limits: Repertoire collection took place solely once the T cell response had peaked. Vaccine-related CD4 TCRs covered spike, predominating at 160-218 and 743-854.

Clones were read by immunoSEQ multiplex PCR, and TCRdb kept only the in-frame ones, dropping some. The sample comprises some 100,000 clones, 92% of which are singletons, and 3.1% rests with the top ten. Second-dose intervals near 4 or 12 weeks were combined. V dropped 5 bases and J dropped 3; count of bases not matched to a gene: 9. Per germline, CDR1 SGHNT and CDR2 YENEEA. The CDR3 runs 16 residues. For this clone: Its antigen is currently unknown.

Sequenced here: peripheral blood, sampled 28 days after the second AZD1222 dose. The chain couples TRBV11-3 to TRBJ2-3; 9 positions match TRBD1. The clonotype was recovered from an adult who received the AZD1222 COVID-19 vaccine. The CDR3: CASSQGGTGKTDTQYF. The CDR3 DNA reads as TGTGCCAGCAGCCAGGGGGGGACAGGGAAGACAGATACGCAGTATTTT.